Listed below are T cell receptor beta chains from one sample, sequenced in a study of cytomegalovirus exposure and HLA in healthy donors. Some clones are missing from TCRdb's copy, which holds only in-frame ones; the method was immunoSEQ multiplex PCR. The sample shows some 140,000 clones, around 73% of them seen only once. Sequencing was performed on PBMCs. The receptors here all came from a man aged 50-59 years in good health and CMV-seronegative. The CDR3 runs from the conserved cysteine through the conserved F or W. The D gene is left open where the match is weak.

length,V,D,CDR3
15,TRBV28,TRBD2,CASSDLGEGQNEQFF
15,TRBV28,.,CASSLSPRGTTEAFF
14,TRBV5-1,TRBD1,CASSYGQGGETQYF
15,TRBV6-5,TRBD2,CASSQGLAGGYEQYF
15,TRBV14,.,CASSQDEAIPYEQYF
15,TRBV6-6,.,CASSYSGTTNYGYTF
14,TRBV28,.,CASSRHALPGTQYF
15,TRBV29-1,TRBD1,CSVQNRDRTINEQFF
15,TRBV7-9,.,CASSLGQFKYYEQYF
16,TRBV4-1,TRBD2,CASSQFSGRTANEQFF
12,TRBV29-1,TRBD1,CSVLGTGGIRFF
15,TRBV28,TRBD1,CASSPSGQGASGYTF
14,TRBV5-1,TRBD2,CASKGREATGELFF
16,TRBV2,.,CASSVNTAAANYEQYF
15,TRBV28,.,CASSSPEEVAETQYF
14,TRBV19,.,CASRGQGTEAEQYF
16,TRBV5-1,TRBD2,CASSAIAGDHTGELFF
15,TRBV7-3,.,CASSLDWANQETQYF
13,TRBV2,TRBD1,CASRRQGNYGYTF